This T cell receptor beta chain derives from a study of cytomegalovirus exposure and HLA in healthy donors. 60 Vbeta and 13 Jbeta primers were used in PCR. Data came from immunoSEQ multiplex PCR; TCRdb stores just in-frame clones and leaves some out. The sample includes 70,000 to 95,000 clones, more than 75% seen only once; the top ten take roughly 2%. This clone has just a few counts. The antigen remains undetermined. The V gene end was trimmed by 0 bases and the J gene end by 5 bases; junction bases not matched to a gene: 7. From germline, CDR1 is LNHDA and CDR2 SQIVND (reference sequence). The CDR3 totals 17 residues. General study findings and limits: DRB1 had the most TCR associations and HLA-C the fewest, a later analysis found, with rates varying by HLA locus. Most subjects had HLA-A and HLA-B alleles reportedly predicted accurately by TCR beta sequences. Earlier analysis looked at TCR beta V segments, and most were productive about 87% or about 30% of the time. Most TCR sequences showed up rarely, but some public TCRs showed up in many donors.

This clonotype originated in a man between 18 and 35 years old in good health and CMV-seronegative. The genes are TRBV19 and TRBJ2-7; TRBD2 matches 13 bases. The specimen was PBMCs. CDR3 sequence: CASSIDLGLAGFNEQYF. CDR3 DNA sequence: TGTGCCAGTAGTATAGATCTGGGACTAGCGGGGTTCAACGAGCAGTACTTC.